This T cell receptor beta chain was recorded in a study of T cells after posttransplantation cyclophosphamide. The repertoire was sequenced with immunoSEQ multiplex PCR; TCRdb's copy has only in-frame clones and lacks some. Among 610 or so clones listed, about 80% were seen once. Per germline, CDR1 MNHEY and CDR2 SMNVEV (reference sequence). The germline V and J ends were trimmed by 4 bases and 10 bases, with 15 bases remaining between them. The CDR3 is 13 residues long. The sample taken for sequencing was memory CD8+ T cells sorted from blood. The chain has TRBV27 and TRBJ2-3; D is possibly TRBD2 (6 bases). The origin of this receptor is a man aged 40-49 years in good health, CMV-negative, and a related stem cell transplant donor. In nucleotides, the CDR3 is TGTGCCAGCAGTTCCGGGAGCGTGCTTGCGCAGTATTTT. Its translation is CASSSGSVLAQYF.